This T cell receptor (beta chain) came from a study of OX40 agonist ivuxolimab in advanced cancers. Study-level background: Ivuxolimab, which targeted the costimulatory receptor OX40 (CD134), was an agonistic, fully human IgG2 monoclonal antibody. Intravenous ivuxolimab was administered to patients every 2 weeks at six dose levels: 0.01, 0.1, 0.3, 1.5, 3 and 10 mg/kg. Of the 52 patients in dose escalation, about 20 had hepatocellular carcinoma, around 15 had melanoma, 9 had renal cell carcinoma and 9 had head and neck cancer. The dose-escalation cohort was 82.7% male with a mean age of about 54 years, ranging from roughly 20 to 80. Prior anti-PD-1, anti-PD-L1 or anti-CTLA-4 therapy was permitted, and checkpoint inhibitors had been received by roughly two fifths of dose-escalation patients. Partial responses occurred in three dose-escalation patients: two with cutaneous melanoma and one with hepatocellular carcinoma. Peripheral TCRbeta sequencing aimed to test whether ivuxolimab altered TCR sequence diversity and caused clonal T-cell expansion. The paper describes the monotherapy dose-escalation part (N of about 50 patients) of the phase I trial of ivuxolimab.

Paper-wide results and their limitations: Low levels of normalized T-cell clonal expansion were also shown by some nonresponding patients. On average, CD8+ T cells showed more expanded clones than CD4+ T cells after ivuxolimab. In the 0.1-3.0 mg/kg groups, partial responders were among the patients with the lowest normalized peripheral clonal expansion, particularly in CD8+ T cells. The antigen specificity of the clonally expanded peripheral T cells was not determined. At doses of 0.1 to 3.0 mg/kg, clonal expansion of both CD4+ and CD8+ blood T cells was observed from baseline to week 6.

Patients with autoimmune disease history or receiving systemic immunosuppression were excluded from the trial. Peripheral blood for TCR sequencing was collected from all dose cohorts at baseline, on cycle 4 day 1, and on cycle 7 day 1. The samples were drawn from a first-in-human, open-label, multicenter phase I dose-escalation trial of ivuxolimab. Adults with locally advanced or metastatic head and neck squamous cell, hepatocellular, melanoma or renal cell carcinoma were enrolled in the trial. Before TCR sequencing, CD4+ T cells and CD8+ T cells from peripheral blood were sorted into separate populations. For sequencing of the TCRbeta CDR3 region, genomic DNA was extracted from the sorted cells. The immunoSEQ Assay was used for sequencing of TCRbeta CDR3 regions. As stored in TCRdb, this immuneACCESS dataset retains in-frame rearrangements with V and J assigned. A fraction of the clones does not appear; measured against another copy, unresolved V genes explain less than half of the discrepancy, and the remainder lacks a known reason. Recorded for this sample are 35,000 to 45,000 clones; approximately 86% of them occurred a single time. The ten largest clones add up to roughly 2.3% of the sample.

CDR1 and CDR2 are read off the germline V gene as MNHNS and SASEGT. The cysteine opens and the phenylalanine closes a CDR3 of 14 amino acids. Only the CDR3 region is kept as DNA, spanning 42 bases read in frame from base 1. Trimming takes 10 bases off V and 1 base off J; junction bases not matched to a gene: 6. About this clone: It has no known antigen specificity. Base-call qualities are not available, and no considerably larger clone is one nucleotide away.

The sequence was obtained from an adult with an advanced solid tumor such as melanoma, head and neck, liver or kidney cancer. The chain couples TRBV6-1 to TRBJ2-2; 7 central nucleotides agree with TRBD2. The source was CD4+ or CD8+ T cells sorted from blood, collected in a trial of the OX40 agonist ivuxolimab. Read as DNA, the sequence is TGTGCCATTCAACGGGGGGTGAACACCGGGGAGCTGTTTTTT. Translated, it gives CAIQRGVNTGELFF.